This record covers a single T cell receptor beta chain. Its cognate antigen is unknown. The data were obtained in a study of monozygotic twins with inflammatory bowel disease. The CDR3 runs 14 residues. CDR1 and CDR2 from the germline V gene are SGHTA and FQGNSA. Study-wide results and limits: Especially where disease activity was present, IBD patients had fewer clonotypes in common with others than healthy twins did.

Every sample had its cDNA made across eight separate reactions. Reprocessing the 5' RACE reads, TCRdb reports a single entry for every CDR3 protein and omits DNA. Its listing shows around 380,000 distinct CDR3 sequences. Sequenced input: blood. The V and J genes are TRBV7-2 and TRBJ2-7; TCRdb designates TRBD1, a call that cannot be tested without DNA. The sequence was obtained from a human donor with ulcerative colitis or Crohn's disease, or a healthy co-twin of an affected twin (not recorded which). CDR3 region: CASSTGGDVSEQYF.